This is a list of T cell receptor beta chains from one sample in a study of blood T cell repertoires in COVID-19. The data were produced by immunoSEQ multiplex PCR, yet TCRdb's version contains in-frame clones alone and is incomplete. The sample shows about 160,000 clones, 80% to 90% of them seen only once. Sequencing used peripheral blood. These receptor sequences come from a woman aged 45-59 years with COVID-19, enrolled during active disease. The CDR3 runs from the conserved cysteine through the conserved F or W. D genes are given only for firm matches. Rows may omit the clone size; those that give it use once, few, many or a size class.

TRBV25-1	TRBJ2-3	.	TRBD2	CARPAGGPLTADTQYF	TGTGCCAGACCAGCGGGGGGGCCGTTGACGGCAGATACGCAGTATTTT
TRBV30	TRBJ2-3	.	TRBD2	CAWGSGGTDTQYF	TGTGCCTGGGGGAGCGGGGGAACAGATACGCAGTATTTT
TRBV14	TRBJ1-2	once	.	CASSPRTADGYTF	TGTGCCAGCAGCCCCAGGACAGCTGATGGCTACACCTTC
TRBV30	TRBJ1-1	.	.	CAWGRLNTEAFF	TGTGCCTGGGGACGGTTGAACACTGAAGCTTTCTTT
TRBV10-3	TRBJ2-7	.	TRBD1	CAISVGDRDIYEQYF	TGTGCCATCAGTGTGGGGGACAGGGATATCTACGAGCAGTACTTC
TRBV7-2	TRBJ2-5	.	TRBD1	CASRDGTGVQETQYF	TGTGCCAGCAGAGACGGGACAGGGGTACAAGAGACCCAGTACTTC
TRBV30	TRBJ1-1	.	.	CAWTYGTEAFF	TGTGCCTGGACGTACGGCACTGAAGCTTTCTTT
TRBV5-4	TRBJ2-3	.	TRBD1	CASSAGTGFTDTQYF	TGTGCCAGCAGCGCCGGGACAGGGTTCACAGATACGCAGTATTTT
TRBV7-9	TRBJ2-7	.	.	CASSPLSYEQYF	TGTGCCAGCAGCCCGCTATCCTACGAGCAGTACTTC
TRBV5-1	TRBJ1-1	.	.	CASSSGVNSANTEAFF	TGCGCCAGCAGCTCCGGGGTAAATTCGGCGAACACTGAAGCTTTCTTT
TRBV11-2	TRBJ2-7	.	TRBD1	CASSSPRDRGGEQYF	TGTGCCAGCAGCTCGCCCCGGGACAGGGGAGGCGAGCAGTACTTC
TRBV7-2	TRBJ1-3	.	.	CASSYPGGGGNTIYF	TGTGCCAGCAGCTACCCCGGGGGGGGAGGAAACACCATATATTTT
TRBV24-1	TRBJ2-2	.	.	CATKGTGELFF	TGTGCCACCAAGGGGACCGGGGAGCTGTTTTTT
TRBV7-2	TRBJ1-1	.	.	CASSFQGTEAFF	TGTGCCAGCAGCTTCCAGGGTACTGAAGCTTTCTTT
TRBV19	TRBJ2-5	.	TRBD2	CASSIPSGGARETQYF	TGTGCCAGTAGTATACCTAGCGGGGGGGCAAGAGAGACCCAGTACTTC
TRBV10-3	TRBJ2-5	.	TRBD2	CAISESGRLADQETQYF	TGTGCCATCAGTGAGTCAGGGAGACTAGCGGACCAAGAGACCCAGTACTTC
TRBV5-6	TRBJ1-6	.	.	CASSSNPNSPLHF	TGTGCCAGCAGCTCTAACCCCAATTCACCCCTCCACTTT
TRBV18	TRBJ1-2	.	TRBD1	CASSPTRDSYYGYTF	TGTGCCAGCTCACCCACCCGGGACAGCTACTATGGCTACACCTTC
TRBV11-2	TRBJ1-2	.	TRBD1	CASSLDPGQYYGYTF	TGTGCCAGCAGCTTAGACCCGGGACAGTACTATGGCTACACCTTC
TRBV11-1	TRBJ2-1	.	TRBD1	CASSPLGQGNNEQFF	TGTGCCAGCAGCCCCCTCGGACAGGGCAACAATGAGCAGTTCTTC
TRBV19	TRBJ1-2	.	.	CASSIGRNYGYTF	TGTGCCAGTAGTATCGGTCGGAACTATGGCTACACCTTC
TRBV14	TRBJ2-7	few	.	CASSQIHGAGQYF	TGTGCCAGCAGCCAGATACACGGCGCAGGGCAGTACTTC
TRBV10-3	TRBJ1-4	.	.	CAISVDSNEKLFF	TGTGCCATCAGTGTTGACAGTAATGAAAAACTGTTTTTT
TRBV5-4	TRBJ2-3	.	.	CASSFYGSDTQYF	TGTGCCAGCAGCTTTTATGGCTCGGATACGCAGTATTTT
TRBV11-2	TRBJ2-3	.	.	CASSNFPDTQYF	TGTGCCAGCAGCAACTTCCCCGATACGCAGTATTTT
TRBV13	TRBJ2-1	.	.	CASSLGPIQTGRESYNEQFF	TGTGCCAGCAGCTTGGGGCCGATTCAAACAGGGAGGGAGTCCTACAATGAGCAGTTCTTC
TRBV7-6	TRBJ1-5	.	.	CASSLVAGRSNQPQHF	TGTGCCAGCAGCTTAGTTGCAGGGCGTAGCAATCAGCCCCAGCATTTT
TRBV28	TRBJ1-2	.	TRBD1	CASSLEGAGYGYTF	TGTGCCAGCAGTTTAGAGGGGGCAGGCTATGGCTACACCTTC
TRBV5-4	TRBJ2-3	.	.	CASSTGGQSTDTQYF	TGTGCCAGCAGTACGGGGGGCCAGAGCACAGATACGCAGTATTTT
TRBV24-1	TRBJ2-7	few	TRBD1	CATRGQGADLEQYF	TGTGCCACCAGGGGACAGGGGGCAGATCTCGAGCAGTACTTC
TRBV20-1	TRBJ1-1	.	.	CSALQNTEAFF	TGCAGTGCACTACAGAACACTGAAGCTTTCTTT
TRBV19	TRBJ1-1	.	.	CASSAYSGMNTEAFF	TGTGCCAGTAGTGCGTACAGCGGAATGAACACTGAAGCTTTCTTT
TRBV30	TRBJ2-1	.	TRBD2	CAWSAPERGALNEQFF	TGTGCCTGGAGTGCCCCTGAGCGGGGGGCCTTAAATGAGCAGTTCTTC
TRBV29-1	TRBJ1-2	.	TRBD1	CSVAHSKGGGYTF	TGCAGCGTTGCCCATTCAAAAGGGGGCGGCTACACCTTC
TRBV6-2/TRBV6-3	TRBJ1-2	.	TRBD1	CASTPDRAEDRYTF	TGTGCCAGCACCCCCGACAGGGCGGAGGACCGCTACACCTTC
TRBV6-5	TRBJ1-5	.	.	CASSYDTNQPQHF	TGTGCCAGCAGTTACGACACCAATCAGCCCCAGCATTTT
TRBV5-1	TRBJ1-6	.	.	CASSLERGSSYNSPLHF	TGCGCCAGCAGCTTGGAAAGGGGGAGCTCCTATAATTCACCCCTCCACTTT
TRBV7-9	TRBJ1-1	.	.	CASSSPGGGGSTEAFF	TGTGCCAGCAGCTCCCCAGGCGGGGGCGGGAGCACTGAAGCTTTCTTT
TRBV6-2/TRBV6-3	TRBJ2-1	.	TRBD2	CASSSLWSGGLNEQFF	TGTGCCAGCAGTTCCCTTTGGAGCGGGGGGTTAAATGAGCAGTTCTTC
TRBV5-1	TRBJ2-5	.	TRBD1	CASSWGTAQETQYF	TGCGCCAGCAGCTGGGGGACAGCCCAAGAGACCCAGTACTTC
TRBV9	TRBJ2-7	.	.	CASSVATVSYEQYF	TGTGCCAGCAGCGTAGCGACAGTTTCCTACGAGCAGTACTTC
TRBV6-6	TRBJ1-2	.	.	CASSPPGLYYSFYGYTF	TGTGCCAGCAGTCCACCAGGGCTCTACTACTCCTTCTATGGCTACACCTTC
TRBV9	TRBJ1-2	.	TRBD1	CASSVAPGQGDGYTF	TGTGCCAGCAGCGTTGCTCCGGGACAGGGGGATGGCTACACCTTC
TRBV4-1	TRBJ1-6	.	.	CASSQGGHLGSPLHF	TGCGCCAGCAGCCAAGGGGGACATCTGGGCTCACCCCTCCACTTT
TRBV3-1/TRBV3-2	TRBJ2-3	.	TRBD2	CASSRLAPTDTQYF	TGTGCCAGCAGCCGACTAGCACCCACAGATACGCAGTATTTT
TRBV6-5	TRBJ2-3	.	.	CASSSLGRDTQYF	TGTGCCAGCAGTTCACTAGGGAGAGATACGCAGTATTTT
TRBV15	TRBJ1-2	.	.	CATSRDRELYGYTF	TGTGCCACCAGCAGAGATCGAGAACTCTATGGCTACACCTTC
TRBV5-4	TRBJ2-1	.	TRBD2	CASSMGGASGAYNEQFF	TGTGCCAGCAGCATGGGGGGAGCTAGCGGGGCCTACAATGAGCAGTTCTTC
TRBV7-2	TRBJ2-7	.	.	CASSYRAPGYEQYF	TGTGCCAGCAGCTACCGGGCCCCGGGATACGAGCAGTACTTC
TRBV7-2	TRBJ2-3	few	TRBD2	CASSGLAGGHPTDTQYF	TGTGCCAGCAGCGGACTAGCGGGGGGGCACCCCACAGATACGCAGTATTTT
TRBV7-2	TRBJ1-2	.	TRBD1	CASSADRGYGYTF	TGTGCCAGCAGCGCGGACAGGGGCTATGGCTACACCTTC
TRBV5-1	TRBJ2-1	.	TRBD2	CASSLASGALDEQFF	TGCGCCAGCAGCTTGGCTAGCGGGGCTCTGGATGAGCAGTTCTTC